The clone carrying this T cell receptor beta chain has just a few counts. Sequenced by immunoSEQ multiplex PCR; TCRdb stores in-frame clones only, minus some. The profile shows under 200,000 clones, around four fifths of them singletons. Germline V gene data show CDR1 as SGHKS and CDR2 as YYEKEE (reference sequence). The CDR3 runs 15 residues. V lost 0 bases to trimming and J lost 5 bases; unmatched junction nucleotides: 7. This record comes from a study of blood T cell repertoires in COVID-19. The chain carries TRBV5-5 and TRBJ1-2; TRBD1 agrees at 7 bases. This clonotype originated in a woman aged 40-49 years with acute or convalescent COVID-19. The sequenced material came from peripheral blood. CDR3 DNA sequence: TGTGCCAGCAGCTTGGCCTTCGGGACAGCTTATGGCTACACCTTC. Translating gives CASSLAFGTAYGYTF.